The present TCR beta chain was sequenced within a study of T cell repertoires in cytomegalovirus infection. Study-wide findings and caveats: The cumulative frequency of public TCR beta families distinguished individuals who carried CMV together with the relevant HLA.

This clonotype was seen just once. Its antigen is as yet unknown. Each CDR3 protein is one row after TCRdb ran MiXCR on the reads. The sample lists about 300,000 distinct CDR3 sequences; 9.6% were seen once. Germline CDR1 and CDR2: SGHNT and YENEEA. The CDR3 runs to 14 residues. The ends were cut back, 5 bases at V and 3 bases at J, with 12 bases in the middle. Sample: PBMCs. The TCR originated in a human donor in good health (CMV status not recorded). Some clones in this sample may be carry-over from other donors' samples. The chain is built from TRBV11-3 and TRBJ2-3; possibly TRBD2 for D (6 bases). The CDR3 bases are TGTGCCAGCAGCCCAACGGAGGGGACAGATACGCAGTATTTT. Translating gives CASSPTEGTDTQYF. Complete variable domain (other parts from reference TRBV11-3 and TRBJ2-3): EAGVVQSPRYKIIEKKQPVAFWCNPISGHNTLYWYLQNLGQGPELLIRYENEEAVDDSQLPKDRFSAERLKGVDSTLKIQPAELGDSAVYLCASSPTEGTDTQYFGPGTRLTVL.